The 10 T cell receptor beta chains in this list originate from one sample, sequenced in a study of blood T cell repertoires in COVID-19 (dated by TCRdb to about 2020). The library was produced with the immunoSEQ multiplex PCR assay. The clones in this table, taken by TCRdb from immuneACCESS, are in-frame only. Not every clone is retained; where verified, under half of the shortfall comes from an unresolved V gene, and the cause of the rest is unknown. Recorded for this sample are about 60,000 clones; approximately 90% of them occurred a single time. The top ten hold roughly 1.4% of the sample. Specimen: peripheral blood. The receptors stem from a man in his fifties or sixties with acute or convalescent COVID-19.

The gene calls are TRBV4-2 and TRBJ2-6, with 11 bases matching TRBD2. Germline CDR1 reads LGHNA; CDR2 reads YNFKEQ. Trimming removed 4 bases from V and 3 bases from J; junction bases left unmatched: 8. CDR3 length: 18 amino acids. For the CDR3, the DNA is TGTGCCAGCAGCCCTTGGGCTAGCGGGAGGCGTGGGGCCAACGTCCTGACTTTC. Translating gives CASSPWASGRRGANVLTF.

This chain uses TRBV6-2 or TRBV6-3 with TRBJ2-7, with TRBD1 matching over 7 bases. J gave up 2 bases and V 6 bases, and 7 bases lay outside the gene matches. This CDR3 has 14 amino acids. Germline V gene lookup returns CDR1 MNHEY and CDR2 SVGEGT. The chain's CDR3 is CASSQGDSTYEQYF. In nucleotides, the CDR3 is TGTGCCAGCAGCCAGGGGGACAGTACCTACGAGCAGTACTTC.

The chain has TRBV6-5 and TRBJ1-1; D remains unclear. Germline CDR1 MNHEY, CDR2 SVGAGI. This CDR3 is built from 13 residues. Trimming shortened V by 4 bases and J by 2 bases, and 8 bases separated the two germline ends. DNA for the CDR3: TGTGCCAGCAGTTCCACACTAAACACTGAAGCTTTCTTT. It translates to CASSSTLNTEAFF.

The chain uses TRBV6-5 and TRBJ2-7; the D gene is possibly TRBD2 (6 bases). V lost 6 bases to trimming and J lost 1 base, with 13 bases between them. Germline CDR1 MNHEY, CDR2 SVGAGI. This CDR3 contains 14 residues. DNA of the CDR3: TGTGCCAGCAGCTCCTCGGGGGATTCCTACGAGCAGTACTTC. Translation: CASSSSGDSYEQYF.

This clone was picked up a small number of times. The gene calls are TRBV18 and TRBJ1-1, with D unresolved. Deletions cut 2 bases from V and 3 bases from J, with 7 bases between. The CDR3 totals 13 residues. CDR1 KGHSH and CDR2 LQKENI come from the germline V gene. CDR3: CASSPSGDTEAFF. The CDR3 DNA reads as TGTGCCAGCTCACCATCCGGAGACACTGAAGCTTTCTTT.

This chain links TRBV6-4 with TRBJ1-1; perhaps TRBD1 as D (6 bases). CDR1 and CDR2 from the germline V gene are MRHNA and SNTAGT. Between the trimmed V and J ends, which lost 8 bases and 1 base, there was a span of 11 bases. The CDR3 has 13 amino acids. For the CDR3, the DNA is TGTGCCAGCGCCTACAGGGAGAACACTGAAGCTTTCTTT. It is translated as CASAYRENTEAFF.

This chain uses TRBV6-2 or TRBV6-3 with TRBJ2-2; no clear D. Between the trimmed V and J ends, which lost 2 bases and 6 bases, there was a span of 4 bases. The germline gives CDR1 MNHEY, CDR2 SVGEGT. The CDR3 is 12 residues long. CDR3 bases: TGTGCCAGCAGTTACCATTCCGGGGAGCTGTTTTTT. Its translation: CASSYHSGELFF.

The chain couples TRBV6-5 to TRBJ1-5; D unresolved. The V end lost 6 bases, the J end lost 3 bases, and 15 bases lay between the germline ends. Looked up from germline, CDR1 is MNHEY and CDR2 is SVGAGI. This CDR3 comprises 15 residues. This chain's CDR3 is CASSTRPGDNQPQHF. In DNA, the CDR3 is TGTGCCAGCAGCACACGGCCGGGTGACAATCAGCCCCAGCATTTT.

The V and J genes are TRBV3-1 (or the pseudogene TRBV3-2) and TRBJ1-1; D remains ambiguous. Germline CDR1 reads LGHDT; CDR2 reads YNNKEL (reference sequence). Trimming shortened V by 4 bases and J by 3 bases, and 9 bases separated the two germline ends. This CDR3 is 13 amino acids long. The CDR3 region is CASSPQRDTEAFF. The CDR3, as DNA: TGTGCCAGCAGCCCCCAGCGGGACACTGAAGCTTTCTTT.

This chain uses TRBV5-1 with TRBJ1-4; D may be TRBD1 (5 bases). Germline V gives CDR1 SGHRS, CDR2 YFSETQ. The V end was cut by 4 bases, the J end by 5 bases, with 12 bases between. The CDR3 spans 14 residues. The CDR3 reads CASSQGLENEKLFF. CDR3 DNA sequence: TGCGCCAGCAGCCAGGGACTCGAGAATGAAAAACTGTTTTTT.